The present T cell receptor (beta chain) was sequenced within a study of early T cells in non-severe SARS-CoV-2 infection. Individual cDNA molecules received unique molecular identifiers. Each CDR3 protein gets one entry after TCRdb re-called the 5' RACE reads with MiXCR. The data hold around 50,000 distinct CDR3 sequences, with 9.1% observed a single time. The sample holds many counts of this clonotype. Sequenced input: whole blood. This receptor was taken from an adult who was a healthcare worker with PCR-confirmed SARS-CoV-2 infection or an uninfected control (not recorded which).

CDR3 sequence reads: CASSPARGVQYGYTF. CDR3 DNA: TGTGCCAGTAGTCCGGCCCGGGGGGTCCAATATGGCTACACCTTC. The chain has TRBV19 and TRBJ1-2, with D maybe TRBD1 (5 bases). This CDR3 contains 15 residues. V was pared by 5 bases and J by 5 bases, with 18 bases between. CDR1 and CDR2 from the germline V gene are LNHDA and SQIVND (reference sequence).